A single sample gave rise to the 25 T cell receptor beta chains below, sequenced in a study of T cells in Graves' hyperthyroidism and ophthalmopathy. Amplification of TCR beta CDR3 regions was performed using RNA transcripts as template. An initial round of RT-PCR targeting the TCR CDR3 relied on the HTBI primer set. TCRdb recomputed calls from the multiplex PCR reads with MiXCR, one row per CDR3 protein. The table lists about 400,000 distinct CDR3 sequences, roughly 15% of them singletons. The sample consisted of blood. These receptors originate from a woman aged 60-75 years with Graves' ophthalmopathy.

This clonotype was observed a few times. A much larger clonotype is one base distant, so this may be a read error. This sequence joins TRBV20-1 and TRBJ2-1, with 8 bases lining up with TRBD2. Germline CDR1 is DFQATT and CDR2 is SNEGSKA (reference sequence). The CDR3 runs 15 residues. CDR3 protein: CSAAPPGGPYDEQFF. Written as DNA, the CDR3 is TGCAGTGCTGCCCCGCCGGGAGGGCCCTACGATGAGCAGTTCTTC.

This clonotype was counted many times. The CDR3 DNA reads TGTGCCAGCAAGGCGGGAGGGCCAAGGAATACGCAGTATTTT. Translation: CASKAGGPRNTQYF. The chain uses TRBV2 and TRBJ2-3; 9 bases are shared with TRBD2. The CDR3 has 14 residues. Trimming took 7 bases from V and 7 from J; bases not matched to a gene: 9. Germline V gene lookup returns CDR1 SNHLY and CDR2 FYNNEI.

There are many counts of this clonotype. The V and J genes are TRBV28 and TRBJ2-7, with TRBD1 identical over 7 bases. The CDR3 spans 15 residues. Germline V CDR1 and CDR2: MDHEN, SYDVKM. The J segment lost 1 base and the V segment lost 2 bases, leaving 5 bases of the junction unmatched. The CDR3, as DNA: TGTGCCAGCAGTTTAGAGACAGGGTGGTCCTACGAGCAGTACTTC. This gives the protein CASSLETGWSYEQYF.

This clonotype came up many times. The J gene is TRBJ2-7, the V gene TRBV7-8; D not certain. CDR1 SGHVS and CDR2 FQNEAQ come from the germline V gene. The CDR3 extends over 12 amino acids. Between the trimmed V and J ends, which lost 5 bases and 4 bases, there was a span of 9 bases. The CDR3 sequence is CASSDGSYEQYF. The DNA for the CDR3 is TGTGCCAGCAGCGACGGGTCTTACGAGCAGTACTTC.

The CDR3 sequence: CASSSGLAGGLPHEQYF. CDR3 DNA sequence: TGTGCCAGTAGTTCGGGGCTAGCGGGAGGGCTTCCCCACGAGCAGTACTTC. The V call is TRBV19, the J call TRBJ2-7; 12 positions agree with TRBD2. Germline V lookup: CDR1 LNHDA, CDR2 SQIVND (reference sequence). J lost 5 bases, V lost 5 bases, and 13 bases had no gene match. The CDR3 totals 17 residues.

This clonotype has a count of ten or more. The V call is TRBV20-1, the J call TRBJ2-7; 7 bases fit TRBD1. The germline V gene encodes CDR1 DFQATT and CDR2 SNEGSKA (reference sequence). V shed 2 bases and J 1 base; nucleotides not matched to a gene: 5. This CDR3 has 14 residues. CDR3 nucleotides: TGCAGTGCTAGAATCCGACAGGGATCCTACGAGCAGTACTTC. It specifies CSARIRQGSYEQYF.

Only a few counts were recorded for this clonotype. The chain joins TRBV20-1 to TRBJ1-1, with 7 bases identical to TRBD1. The V and J ends lost 5 bases and 0 bases, in that order; junction bases with no gene match: 3. The CDR3 totals 13 residues. Germline CDR1 reads DFQATT; CDR2 reads SNEGSKA (reference sequence). In DNA form, the CDR3 reads TGCAGTGCTGCGGACAGGATGAACACTGAAGCTTTCTTT. Translating it yields CSAADRMNTEAFF.

This chain joins TRBV4-1 and TRBJ2-6; 7 bases align to TRBD1. The CDR3 length is 19 residues. The V gene's germline CDR1 is MGHRA and CDR2 YSYEKL. The trim removed 4 bases at V and 0 bases at J, leaving 12 bases unmatched. Here the CDR3 DNA reads TGCGCCAGCAGCCCCCTTCTGGGACAGACTACCTCTGGGGCCAACGTCCTGACTTTC. It encodes CASSPLLGQTTSGANVLTF.

The table lists this clonotype with many counts. The chain employs TRBV2 and TRBJ1-2, with a tentative D call TRBD1 (6 bases). CDR1 is SNHLY, CDR2 FYNNEI, per germline. The CDR3 consists of 14 residues. Between the trimmed V and J ends, which lost 7 bases and 4 bases, there was a span of 16 bases. The chain's CDR3 is CASTRGRGTYGYTF. The CDR3 bases are TGTGCCAGCACCCGCGGCAGGGGAACCTATGGCTACACCTTC.

This chain connects TRBV19 to TRBJ1-4; maybe TRBD1 (6 bases). Per germline, CDR1 LNHDA and CDR2 SQIVND (reference sequence). With 6 bases removed from V and 7 bases from J, the gap between germline ends came to 18 bases. This CDR3 contains 15 residues. Here the CDR3 reads CASRTTGGASEKLFF. As DNA, the CDR3 is TGTGCCAGTAGAACCACGGGGGGCGCGAGTGAAAAACTGTTTTTT.

The table lists this clonotype with a few counts. CDR3 DNA: TGCAGTGCTAGACCACCACCGGGACAGACAGTCTCTGGGGCCAACGTCCTGACTTTC. This translates into CSARPPPGQTVSGANVLTF. The chain joins TRBV20-1 to TRBJ2-6; 7 bases map to TRBD1. Germline lookup yields CDR1 DFQATT and CDR2 SNEGSKA (reference sequence). The V and J ends lost 2 bases and 0 bases, in that order; junction bases with no gene match: 13. The CDR3 runs 19 residues.

This clonotype was observed many times. This rearrangement joins TRBV20-1 to TRBJ2-7; perhaps TRBD2 as D (6 bases). Germline lookup yields CDR1 DFQATT and CDR2 SNEGSKA (reference sequence). This CDR3 is built from 13 residues. V was pared by 6 bases and J by 3 bases, with 15 bases between. The CDR3 coding sequence is TGCAGTGCACCGACTAGGGAGAGCTACGAGCAGTACTTC. It encodes CSAPTRESYEQYF.

The V gene is TRBV14, the J gene TRBJ2-7; D ambiguous. The germline gives CDR1 SGHDN, CDR2 FVKESK. The CDR3 has 12 amino acids. The germline V and J ends were trimmed by 1 base and 4 bases, with 5 bases remaining between them. This chain's CDR3 is CASSQVWYEQYF. The DNA for the CDR3 is TGTGCCAGCAGCCAAGTCTGGTACGAGCAGTACTTC.

In its sample, this clonotype was seen many times. V gene TRBV28 combines with J gene TRBJ1-2; D unresolved. Germline assignment: CDR1 MDHEN and CDR2 SYDVKM. The CDR3 is made up of 12 amino acids. V dropped 2 bases and J dropped 11 bases, with 12 bases sitting between them. The CDR3 bases are TGTGCCAGCAGTTTAAATGTCGGAGTTTACACCTTC. Residues: CASSLNVGVYTF.

This clonotype has at least ten counts. The J gene is TRBJ1-2, the V gene TRBV2; no clear D gene. V was cut by 6 bases and J by 2 bases, with 7 bases left in between. The CDR3 is 12 residues long. CDR1 is SNHLY and CDR2 is FYNNEI in the germline V gene. CDR3 residues: CASRGGNYGYTF. CDR3 DNA sequence: TGTGCCAGCAGGGGAGGAAACTATGGCTACACCTTC.

The gene calls are TRBV5-1 and TRBJ2-5; 7 bases fit TRBD2. CDR3 size: 14 residues. The germline V gene encodes CDR1 SGHRS and CDR2 YFSETQ. Trimming took 5 bases from V and 2 from J; bases not matched to a gene: 6. The CDR3 DNA reads as TGCGCCAGCAGTCCTTTCGGGGGGCAAGAGACCCAGTACTTC. Translating gives CASSPFGGQETQYF.

The table lists this clonotype with many counts. The V gene is TRBV20-1, the J gene TRBJ2-1, with D perhaps being TRBD1 or TRBD2 (6 bases each). V lost 3 bases and J lost 6, with 18 bases in between. Germline loops: CDR1 DFQATT, CDR2 SNEGSKA (reference sequence). This CDR3 contains 15 residues. The CDR3 here is CSASRGLPGSNEQFF. The DNA of the CDR3 is TGCAGTGCTAGCCGGGGGCTGCCAGGGAGCAATGAGCAGTTCTTC.

The chain has TRBV4-2 and TRBJ2-7; maybe TRBD2 (5 bases). Germline CDR1 LGHNA, CDR2 YNFKEQ. The length of the CDR3 is 14 residues. Trimming cost V 4 bases and J 5 bases, with 15 bases left between them. The DNA for the CDR3 is TGTGCCAGCAGCCTTATGTGGGAGAATAACGAGCAGTACTTC. Protein product: CASSLMWENNEQYF.

The chain has TRBV7-9 and TRBJ1-2; D is ambiguous. V was cut by 3 bases and J by 4 bases, with 6 bases left in between. The germline V gene has CDR1 SEHNR and CDR2 FQNEAQ (reference sequence). The CDR3 is 12 residues long. CDR3: CASSFDLYGYTF. The CDR3, as DNA: TGTGCCAGCAGCTTCGACCTCTATGGCTACACCTTC. Full variable domain (outside the CDR3, taken from reference TRBV7-9 and TRBJ1-2): DTGVSQNPRHKITKRGQNVTFRCDPISEHNRLYWYRQTLGQGPEFLTYFQNEAQLEKSRLLSDRFSAERPKGSFSTLEIQRTEQGDSAMYLCASSFDLYGYTFGSGTRLTVV.

The chain combines TRBV7-2 with TRBJ2-7; no firm D call. The CDR3 covers 14 residues. Germline V lookup: CDR1 SGHTA, CDR2 FQGNSA. V was trimmed by 0 bases and J by 6 bases, leaving 12 bases between them. The CDR3 region has the DNA TGTGCCAGCAGCTTAGCGGAGCCGTTTGGCGAGCAGTACTTC. Its protein is CASSLAEPFGEQYF.

This clonotype occurred many times. The V gene is TRBV28, the J gene TRBJ2-7; D unresolved. CDR1 is MDHEN, CDR2 SYDVKM, per germline. V was clipped by 5 bases and J by 1 base, with 9 bases between them. This CDR3 has 13 amino acids. CDR3 region: CASSDTGSYEQYF. The DNA of the CDR3 is TGTGCCAGCAGTGATACGGGTTCCTACGAGCAGTACTTC.

In this sample, this clonotype is medium-sized. V is TRBV3-1 and J is TRBJ2-3; TRBD1 matches 9 bases. V was pared by 4 bases and J by 3 bases, with 5 bases of the junction left unmatched. Germline values: CDR1 LGHDT, CDR2 YNNKEL (reference sequence). The CDR3 length is 15 residues. CDR3 sequence (DNA): TGTGCCAGCAGCCCAACAGGGGGCGCGACAGATACGCAGTATTTT. Protein product: CASSPTGGATDTQYF.

This clonotype was counted only a few times. This chain uses TRBV20-1 with TRBJ2-2; no definite D call. Looked up from germline, CDR1 is DFQATT and CDR2 is SNEGSKA (reference sequence). Trimming took 3 bases from V and 0 from J, leaving 8 bases between them. This CDR3 region has 14 residues. DNA of the CDR3: TGCAGTGCTAGCAGCCAAGCGAACACCGGGGAGCTGTTTTTT. Protein sequence: CSASSQANTGELFF.

The sample holds many counts of this clonotype. V is TRBV3-1 and J is TRBJ1-1; TRBD1 agrees at 7 bases. From germline, CDR1 is LGHDT and CDR2 YNNKEL (reference sequence). Trimming removed 0 bases from V and 2 bases from J; junction bases left unmatched: 6. The CDR3 is 16 amino acids. The CDR3 DNA follows: TGTGCCAGCAGCCAAGATCTAAACAGGGGCAACACTGAAGCTTTCTTT. It specifies CASSQDLNRGNTEAFF.

Concerning this clonotype: Since a much larger clone is just one base distant, this may be a read error. V gene TRBV27 combines with J gene TRBJ1-5; D possibly corresponds to TRBD1 (6 bases). Germline V lookup: CDR1 MNHEY, CDR2 SMNVEV (reference sequence). CDR3 length: 15 amino acids. Trimming cost V 4 bases and J 0 bases, with 10 bases left between them. The CDR3 region is CASSSQGYSNQPQHF. CDR3 coding DNA: TGTGCCAGCAGTTCACAGGGTTATAGCAATCAGCCCCAGCATTTT.